This TCR beta chain was retrieved from a study of naive and memory T cell subsets. Study-wide results and caveats: A few larger clonotypes appeared in naive repertoires, especially CD8, possibly memory cells re-expressing CD45RA.

Turning to this clonotype: What it binds is not known.

V lost 7 bases and J 5 bases, leaving 17 bases between the germline ends. CDR3 length: 14 residues. The germline CDR1 and CDR2 sequences are SGHVS and FQNEAQ. The beta constant-region primer was an equimolar mix of two oligonucleotides covering TRBC1 and TRBC2. Ligated cDNA was amplified by four rounds of PCR with nested alpha and beta constant-region primers and SP2. TCRdb itself ran the UMI-ligation and nested PCR reads through MiXCR, one entry per CDR3 protein. The sample includes over 110,000 distinct CDR3 sequences, approximately 18% seen only once; the top ten take 0.55% to 0.75%. This chain connects TRBV7-8 to TRBJ2-5; the D is unclear. The sequenced sample consisted of naive CD8+ T cells from blood. The receptor was isolated from a human donor in good health. CDR3: CASTLYGQLETQYF. In DNA, the CDR3 is TGTGCCAGCACCCTATACGGGCAGTTGGAGACCCAGTACTTC.